The entry below gives a single T cell receptor (beta chain) sequence along with its context. Antigen unknown. Assay: immunoSEQ multiplex PCR; the TCRdb copy retains only in-frame clones and omits some. Among over 10,000 clones listed, roughly 80% were seen once. Repertoires were sampled repeatedly during chemoradiotherapy. This entry belongs to a study of chemoradiotherapy in HPV16-positive cancers. Study as a whole: A couple of HPV16-positive patients' cells yielded candidate HPV-specific clones and common motifs. Study outcomes and limitations: During treatment, candidate HPV-specific clones and E7-related motifs expanded in tumor.

Germline V gene lookup returns CDR1 LGHNA and CDR2 YNFKEQ. This CDR3 comprises 13 residues. The V end lost 4 bases, the J end lost 5 bases, and 9 bases lay between the germline ends. The V call is TRBV4-2, the J call TRBJ1-5; unclear D gene. Sample acquisition took place from a patient who underwent chemoradiotherapy. The clonotype was recovered from a human donor with HPV-associated anogenital cancer. The CDR3 nucleotides read TGTGCCAGCAGCCTTACATTGGATCAGCCCCAGCATTTT. Translating it yields CASSLTLDQPQHF.